The sequence of this T cell receptor beta chain was determined in a study of cytomegalovirus exposure and HLA in healthy donors. The CDR3 totals 18 residues. The V end lost 0 bases, the J end lost 2 bases, and 17 bases lay between the germline ends. Germline CDR1 is MGHRA and CDR2 is YSYEKL. With respect to this clone: The antigen remains unidentified.

The study ran its PCR with 60 Vbeta and 13 Jbeta primers. Sequenced by immunoSEQ multiplex PCR; TCRdb stores in-frame clones only, minus some. The sample shows tens of thousands of clones, 86% of them seen only once. Study findings and constraints: HLA allele associations emerged for 16,951 TCR beta sequences in a later analysis, at 0.05 false discovery rate.

V and J are TRBV4-1 and TRBJ1-3, with a weak D call TRBD1 (5 bases). The sequence was collected from a man under 40 in good health and CMV-seropositive. Sequenced sample: PBMCs. The CDR3 coding sequence is TGCGCCAGCAGCCAAGATCTATTTGGGGGGTGGACTGGAAACACCATATATTTT. Protein sequence: CASSQDLFGGWTGNTIYF.